Each of the 29 T cell receptor beta chains below was sequenced from the same sample in a study of type 1 and type 2 diabetes patients. PCR was run on genomic DNA. Multiplex PCR with 30 forward and 13 reverse primers amplified the TCR beta CDR3. TCRdb processed the multiplex PCR reads anew with MiXCR; each CDR3 protein has one entry. The sample yields 270,000 or so distinct CDR3 sequences, around 47% seen once. Sequenced sample: peripheral blood mononuclear cells (PBMCs). These TCRs come from a man younger than 35 with type 2 diabetes.

This clonotype was counted a few times. V gene TRBV4-1 combines with J gene TRBJ2-7; 8 bases align to TRBD1. The CDR3 is made up of 15 amino acids. The V gene's germline CDR1 is MGHRA and CDR2 YSYEKL. V lost 2 bases to trimming and J lost 4 bases; unmatched junction nucleotides: 7. For the CDR3, the DNA is TGCGCCAGCAGCCAAACAGGGGGTTCCTTTTACGAGCAGTACTTC. Encoded protein: CASSQTGGSFYEQYF.

The rearrangement uses TRBV7-6 and TRBJ2-1; TRBD1 matches at 7 bases. V was pared by 3 bases and J by 1 base, with 12 bases of the junction left unmatched. The CDR3 has 18 residues. Germline V gives CDR1 SGHVS, CDR2 FNYEAQ. The CDR3 nucleotides read TGTGCCAGCAGCTTTTTCGGGACAGACCGTTTTTCCTACAATGAGCAGTTCTTC. It yields the protein CASSFFGTDRFSYNEQFF.

This clonotype was found a few times. This chain uses TRBV15 with TRBJ1-4, with 9 positions matching TRBD1. After removal of 6 bases from V and 11 bases from J, the junction contained 28 bases not matched to a gene. Germline assignment: CDR1 LNHNV and CDR2 YYDKDF (reference sequence). The CDR3 spans 20 residues. In nucleotides, the CDR3 is TGTGCCACCAGTCCCCACCTCCCGGACAGGGGATTTCTAATAGGTGAGAAACTGTTTTTT. It codes for CATSPHLPDRGFLIGEKLFF.

This clonotype appeared many times. The V call is TRBV15, the J call TRBJ1-4, with D unresolved. V was pared by 5 bases and J by 4 bases, with 5 bases between. The CDR3 is made up of 12 amino acids. Germline CDR1 LNHNV, CDR2 YYDKDF (reference sequence). CDR3 DNA: TGTGCCACCAGCGTGGATAATGAAAAACTGTTTTTT. Its translation: CATSVDNEKLFF.

This clonotype showed up many times. This chain uses TRBV30 with TRBJ1-4; 8 nucleotides line up with TRBD1. Per the germline V gene, CDR1 is GTSNPN and CDR2 is SVGIG (reference sequence). The V and J ends lost 3 bases and 7 bases, in that order; junction bases with no gene match: 7. CDR3 length equals 14 residues. CDR3 amino acids: CAWSQGAGGEKLFF. CDR3 in DNA: TGTGCCTGGAGCCAGGGGGCCGGAGGTGAAAAACTGTTTTTT.

The table lists this clonotype with many counts. The rearrangement uses TRBV2 and TRBJ2-2, with D perhaps TRBD1 (6 bases). Trimming removed 5 bases from V and 3 bases from J, with 10 bases in between. Germline CDR1 is SNHLY and CDR2 is FYNNEI. The CDR3 has 14 amino acids. CDR3 sequence (DNA): TGTGCCAGCAGTACAGGGCAAGACACCGGGGAGCTGTTTTTT. It translates to CASSTGQDTGELFF.

In DNA form, the CDR3 reads TGCGCCAGCAGGGAGAGAACTTTGGACACCGGGGAGCTGTTTTTT. Its protein product is CASRERTLDTGELFF. The rearrangement uses TRBV5-1 and TRBJ2-2, with D hard to call. Trimming took off 5 bases at V and 3 bases at J, with 14 bases between the two ends. CDR3 length: 15 residues. From germline, CDR1 is SGHRS and CDR2 YFSETQ.

This chain uses TRBV12-3 or TRBV12-4 with TRBJ2-7, with D maybe TRBD2 (6 bases). The CDR3 is made up of 15 amino acids. V was cut by 4 bases and J by 2 bases, with 15 bases left in between. The CDR3 DNA is TGTGCCAGCAGTTCGGGGATTAGCGGTCCCTACGAGCAGTACTTC. Protein: CASSSGISGPYEQYF.

This clonotype was observed a handful of times. V is TRBV27 and J is TRBJ2-7; weak D call: TRBD1 (8 bases). V dropped 10 bases and J dropped 6 bases, with 28 bases sitting between them. The CDR3 runs to 16 residues. Germline V gives CDR1 MNHEY, CDR2 SMNVEV (reference sequence). The DNA for the CDR3 is TGTGCCACCCGGGGGGCGATCGACAGGGGACGGGGCGAGCAGTACTTC. It specifies CATRGAIDRGRGEQYF.

This clonotype has only a few counts. Compared with germline, one end of the junction differs, possibly owing to a read error. J is TRBJ2-7 and V is TRBV5-1, with TRBD2 matching over 7 bases. The CDR3 runs to 14 residues. Germline CDR1 and CDR2: SGHRS and YFSETQ. CDR3 bases: TGTGCCAGCAGCCCGACGGGACTATCCTACGAGCAGTACTTC. Translated: CASSPTGLSYEQYF.

The count of this clonotype is one. The V call is TRBV6-2 or TRBV6-3, the J call TRBJ2-2, with 7 bases that match TRBD2. The CDR3 length is 16 residues. Germline V CDR1 and CDR2: MNHEY, SVGEGT. With V trimmed by 0 bases and J by 3 bases, 4 bases remained unmatched. CDR3 DNA: TGTGCCAGCAGTTACTCGTGGCTAGCGGACACCGGGGAGCTGTTTTTT. It is translated as CASSYSWLADTGELFF.

The chain couples TRBV7-9 to TRBJ2-1, with 12 positions matching TRBD2. The J segment lost 3 bases and the V segment lost 4 bases, leaving 4 bases of the junction unmatched. CDR3 length: 16 residues. The germline V gene encodes CDR1 SEHNR and CDR2 FQNEAQ (reference sequence). CDR3 region: CASSSRTSGVYNEQFF. The DNA for the CDR3 is TGTGCCAGCAGCTCAAGGACTAGCGGGGTCTACAATGAGCAGTTCTTC.

The V and J genes are TRBV19 and TRBJ2-2; 8 bases agree with TRBD1. The germline V gene encodes CDR1 LNHDA and CDR2 SQIVND (reference sequence). The ends lost 3 bases at V and 2 bases at J; junction bases unmatched: 2. CDR3 length equals 15 residues. CDR3 DNA sequence: TGTGCCAGTAGTATGACAGGGGCTAACACCGGGGAGCTGTTTTTT. This gives the protein CASSMTGANTGELFF. Variable domain in full (rest from reference TRBV19 and TRBJ2-2): DGGITQSPKYLFRKEGQNVTLSCEQNLNHDAMYWYRQDPGQGLRLIYYSQIVNDFQKGDIAEGYSVSREKKESFPLTVTSAQKNPTAFYLCASSMTGANTGELFFGEGSRLTVL.

V is TRBV2 and J is TRBJ2-1; a weak D match, TRBD2 (6 bases). Between the trimmed V and J ends, which lost 5 bases and 5 bases, there was a span of 10 bases. The CDR3 spans 13 residues. Per the germline V gene, CDR1 is SNHLY and CDR2 is FYNNEI. The DNA for the CDR3 is TGTGCCAGCAGTCACTGGGGGGACAATGAGCAGTTCTTC. It encodes CASSHWGDNEQFF.

This clonotype was seen only once. The chain employs TRBV6-2 or TRBV6-3 and TRBJ2-1, with a weak D call TRBD2 (6 bases). Germline V gene lookup returns CDR1 MNHEY and CDR2 SVGEGT. Deletions cut 5 bases from V and 9 bases from J, with 14 bases between. The CDR3 runs to 13 residues. Here the CDR3 DNA reads TGTGCCAGCAGTGAACCACCTAGCGCTGAGCAGTTCTTC. This encodes CASSEPPSAEQFF.

Concerning this clonotype itself: A read error may produce the germline difference seen at one junction end. The V call is TRBV19, the J call TRBJ2-5; D not resolved. TRBJ2-1 explains the end of the DNA better; the J call may be wrong. The V gene's germline CDR1 is LNHDA and CDR2 SQIVND (reference sequence). The CDR3 is 14 amino acids. The CDR3 sequence is CASSIIQPNNKQFF. The DNA for the CDR3 is TGTGCCAGTAGTATAATTCAGCCGAACAATAAGCAGTTCTTC.

This clonotype was found once. The chain recombines TRBV30 with TRBJ2-5, with D possibly being TRBD2 (6 bases). Near its end, the DNA agrees better with TRBJ2-1, so the J call may be wrong. The germline V gene has CDR1 GTSNPN and CDR2 SVGIG (reference sequence). The CDR3 is 12 residues long. The CDR3 here is CAWSDYAGEQFF. Here the CDR3 DNA reads TGTGCCTGGAGCGACTATGCGGGAGAGCAGTTCTTC.

The J gene is TRBJ1-1, the V gene TRBV6-5; D is ambiguous. The CDR3 covers 12 residues. Germline lookup yields CDR1 MNHEY and CDR2 SVGAGI. V was cut by 6 bases and J by 4 bases, with 9 bases left in between. The CDR3 DNA reads TGTGCCAGCAGGAACTGGGGCACTGAAGCTTTCTTT. Its protein is CASRNWGTEAFF.

The rearrangement links TRBV6-6 to TRBJ2-7; TRBD1 aligns across 9 bases. CDR1 is MNHNY and CDR2 is SVGAGI in the germline V gene (reference sequence). The CDR3 runs to 14 residues. V lost 6 bases and J lost 5; bases outside the gene matches: 8. CDR3 sequence (DNA): TGTGCCAGCAGAGGACAGGGGTTTCAGGACGAGCAGTACTTC. It yields the protein CASRGQGFQDEQYF.

The genes are TRBV6-4 and TRBJ2-1; no clear D gene. The V end was cut by 3 bases, the J end by 8 bases, with 11 bases between. From germline, CDR1 is MRHNA and CDR2 SNTAGT. CDR3 size: 13 residues. The CDR3 loop reads CASSDFFGDEQFF. The CDR3 nucleotides read TGTGCCAGCAGTGATTTCTTCGGCGATGAGCAGTTCTTC.

The CDR3 protein is CAWSRGLTNEKLFF. Written as DNA, the CDR3 is TGTGCCTGGAGCAGGGGACTGACTAATGAAAAACTGTTTTTT. The V gene is TRBV30, the J gene TRBJ1-4; TRBD1 might be the D (6 bases). CDR1 is GTSNPN and CDR2 is SVGIG in the germline V gene (reference sequence). The CDR3 has 14 residues. Trimming pared 3 bases from V and 2 bases from J, leaving 10 bases between.

In its sample, this clonotype was seen a few times. The J gene is TRBJ1-6, the V gene TRBV5-1, with D maybe TRBD1 (5 bases). The CDR3 spans 15 residues. Trimming took 3 bases from V and 6 from J, leaving 13 bases between them. The germline V gene has CDR1 SGHRS and CDR2 YFSETQ. CDR3 in amino acids: CASSSHRDPNSPLHF. The CDR3 DNA sequence: TGCGCCAGCAGCTCCCACCGGGACCCTAATTCACCCCTCCACTTT.

The chain joins TRBV4-3 to TRBJ2-7; D possibly matches TRBD1 or TRBD2 (6 bases each). With 1 base removed from V and 7 bases from J, the gap between germline ends came to 14 bases. This CDR3 contains 14 residues. From germline, CDR1 is LGHNA and CDR2 YSLEER. The CDR3 reads CASSQASGGWEQYF. The CDR3 coding sequence is TGCGCCAGCAGCCAAGCCTCCGGGGGCTGGGAGCAGTACTTC.

This clonotype came up a few times. V gene TRBV20-1 combines with J gene TRBJ1-2; D remains ambiguous. The V gene's germline CDR1 is DFQATT and CDR2 SNEGSKA (reference sequence). V was shortened by 3 bases and J by 4 bases, with 12 bases between the two germline ends. This CDR3 spans 13 amino acids. DNA for the CDR3: TGCAGTGCTAGTAGAGACGGACGCTATGGCTACACCTTC. Its translation is CSASRDGRYGYTF.

V usage is TRBV12-3 or TRBV12-4 and J usage is TRBJ2-7, with 7 bases lining up with TRBD2. This CDR3 contains 16 residues. The trim removed 6 bases at V and 0 bases at J, leaving 11 bases unmatched. The CDR3 is CASSFRGVDPSYEQYF. In nucleotides, the CDR3 is TGTGCCAGCAGCTTCCGGGGGGTCGATCCCTCCTACGAGCAGTACTTC.

Judged by abundance, this clonotype is medium-sized. The rearrangement joins TRBV19 to TRBJ1-5, with D possibly matching TRBD1 (6 bases). From germline, CDR1 is LNHDA and CDR2 SQIVND (reference sequence). CDR3 size: 16 residues. V lost 3 bases, J lost 4 bases, and 16 bases lay in between. The CDR3 region has the DNA TGTGCCAGTAGTATCTTTGGGGGGCCGGGGAATCAGCCCCAGCATTTT. The encoded protein is CASSIFGGPGNQPQHF. Drawing the rest from reference TRBV19 and TRBJ1-5, the complete variable domain is DGGITQSPKYLFRKEGQNVTLSCEQNLNHDAMYWYRQDPGQGLRLIYYSQIVNDFQKGDIAEGYSVSREKKESFPLTVTSAQKNPTAFYLCASSIFGGPGNQPQHFGDGTRLSIL.

The V and J genes are TRBV6-4 and TRBJ1-2; TRBD1 matches at 8 bases. CDR1 is MRHNA, CDR2 SNTAGT, per germline. Germline trimming cut 7 bases from V and 4 bases from J; bases unmatched to any gene: 14. The CDR3 consists of 16 residues. The CDR3 spells CASMGAYDRGSYGYTF. The CDR3 nucleotides read TGTGCCAGCATGGGGGCGTACGACAGGGGCAGCTATGGCTACACCTTC.

A note on this clonotype: This may be a read error, as it is one base from a much larger clone. This chain links TRBV2 with TRBJ2-3, with TRBD2 identical over 9 bases. The germline CDR1 and CDR2 sequences are SNHLY and FYNNEI. CDR3 length: 15 residues. V lost 11 bases and J lost 4; bases outside the gene matches: 13. CDR3 residues: CACKGAGGASDTQYF. The CDR3 nucleotides read TGTGCCTGCAAGGGAGCGGGAGGTGCCTCAGATACGCAGTATTTT.

This clonotype has a count of ten or more. This chain links TRBV19 with TRBJ2-7; TRBD1 matches at 7 bases. With V trimmed by 6 bases and J by 5 bases, 4 bases remained unmatched. Germline lookup yields CDR1 LNHDA and CDR2 SQIVND (reference sequence). This CDR3 region has 12 residues. The CDR3 is CASSLTGDEQYF. CDR3 coding DNA: TGTGCCAGTAGCCTCACAGGGGACGAGCAGTACTTC.